The sequence of this TCR beta chain was determined in a study of tumor-infiltrating lymphocytes in primary liver carcinoma (dated by TCRdb to 2015 to 2018). About the investigation overall: Of the five patients (three men and two women, aged 30 to 69 years), four had hepatocellular carcinoma and one had combined HCC and intrahepatic cholangiocarcinoma. A total of roughly 35 specimens from 5 patients, comprising roughly 25 tumor regions, 5 adjacent noncancerous liver tissues and 5 peripheral blood samples, were covered by TCRbeta repertoire sequencing. Samples yielded roughly 3.65 to 7.5 million productive TCRbeta reads; read depth did not differ significantly between tissue types. TCRbeta repertoire sequencing, expression microarrays and whole-exome sequencing were combined in the study across five regions of each liver tumor, with adjacent normal tissue and blood also included. To link TCRbeta repertoire diversity to the local molecular phenotype, the 20 to 25 tumor region samples were profiled with Agilent mRNA microarrays. The five patients had tumors of stage T1-T3 N0M0, with maximum diameters ranging from 4.2 to 10 cm. High reproducibility was observed for the technical replicate repertoires, with mean shared-clone rates near 0.89 and correlation coefficients above 0.95. Results and caveats for the whole study, not just this receptor: Pairs of tumor regions showed greater repertoire overlap (mean 36%) than tumor-adjacent pairs (roughly 17%) or tumor-blood pairs (around 15%), which is consistent with antigen-driven expansion. The top 250 clones made up a significantly larger repertoire fraction in tumors than in blood (p = 0.039). With just four to six patients in the study, the authors point out that the findings should be validated in a larger study. Only the TCR beta chain was sequenced, which likely underestimates true repertoire diversity because unpaired alpha chains were not captured. Because the samples were bulk and unsorted, CD4+ and CD8+ T cell repertoires could not be compared. Just about 8-24% of top clones turned up in all five regions of a tumor, which suggests spatial heterogeneity among tumor-infiltrating T cells.

Using a constant-region primer and ProtoScript II reverse transcriptase, TCRbeta-specific cDNA was reverse-transcribed from about 540 ng total RNA. TCRbeta libraries were built with three nested multiplex PCR rounds, a slightly modified ARM-PCR procedure. A final 25-cycle PCR with Deep VentR polymerase added sample barcodes and Illumina adapters. Before sequencing, amplicons between 200 and 500 bp were purified from gel using a QIAquick gel extraction kit. The TCRbeta amplicons were sequenced with 250-bp paired-end reads on an Illumina HiSeq 2500. As for the authors' bioinformatics: Reads were quality-trimmed with Trimmomatic v0.33, and paired reads were merged with FLASH v1.2.11 to recover full CDR3 sequences. MiGEC v1.2.1b assigned V, D and J germline segments to the rearranged TCRbeta sequences. Clonotype statistics and Shannon-Wiener diversity indices were calculated with VDJtools v1.0.0. Except for diversity analysis, only each sample's 250 most abundant clonotypes were used in subsequent analyses to reduce sampling bias. TCRdb passed the public sequencing reads through fastp at Q25 and MiXCR, retaining productive beta sequences. Every CDR3 protein is listed once, alongside the most common genes and DNA of its rows. The V and J calls and clone size come from TCRdb's table, not from the authors' own analysis. In this sample the table shows 70,000 to 95,000 distinct CDR3 sequences, roughly two thirds of which occur a single time. Clones ranked in the top ten supply 28% of the sample.

Total RNA and DNA were co-extracted without cell sorting from around 20-30 mg of bulk tissue using the AllPrep DNA/RNA mini kit. Surgical resection was performed in China between late 2015 and early 2016 on about five patients with histopathologically diagnosed primary liver carcinoma. At the time of sampling, the patients had chronic HBV infection and had not received any treatment. Five spatially separated regions were sampled from each tumor: the superior, inferior, left-lateral and right-lateral poles, plus the tumor centre. Histological examination found more than 90% viable tumor cells in every tumor sample. Each fresh piece of tumor and adjacent tissue was cut in two, with one half stored in RNAlater at -80 degrees C and the other half sent for histology. To note about this clonotype: Which antigen it targets is not known. Without the conserved terminal phenylalanine or tryptophan, this CDR3 likely stems from a read error.

This TCR derives from a middle-aged man with primary liver carcinoma and hepatitis B virus infection. The sequenced sample consisted of liver tumor tissue from sampling region 4. The cell subset or site label here, explained by the study, means: tumor region T4, right-lateral pole.

The nucleotide sequence reads as follows: TGTACCAGCAGTAAACCCGGGTCGGATACGCAGTATCTT. It translates as CTSSKPGSDTQYL. The chain links TRBV11-2 with TRBJ2-3, with no D gene named confidently. Looking up the germline V gene yields CDR1 SGHAT and CDR2 FQNNGV. The CDR3 numbers 13 amino acids, ends counted. Only the CDR3 region is kept as DNA, spanning 39 bases read in frame from base 1.